This T cell receptor beta chain came from a study of T cell changes during pregnancy in multiple sclerosis. This clone appeared a single time. This CDR3 comprises 14 residues. CDR1 is SGHAT, CDR2 FQNNGV, per germline. V lost 5 bases and J lost 0, with 7 bases in between. Only in-frame clones appear in the TCRdb table, and some are missing; sequencing was by immunoSEQ multiplex PCR. The table has tens of thousands of clones, nearly 95% seen once; the top ten hold about 0.99%. The TCR was taken from a female donor with multiple sclerosis, enrolled in a pregnancy study. The V and J genes are TRBV11-2 and TRBJ1-4, with no clear D. This sample comprised peripheral blood, obtained after pregnancy. In DNA, the CDR3 is TGTGCCAGCAGCCGTTTCTCAACTAATGAAAAACTGTTTTTT. This gives the protein CASSRFSTNEKLFF.